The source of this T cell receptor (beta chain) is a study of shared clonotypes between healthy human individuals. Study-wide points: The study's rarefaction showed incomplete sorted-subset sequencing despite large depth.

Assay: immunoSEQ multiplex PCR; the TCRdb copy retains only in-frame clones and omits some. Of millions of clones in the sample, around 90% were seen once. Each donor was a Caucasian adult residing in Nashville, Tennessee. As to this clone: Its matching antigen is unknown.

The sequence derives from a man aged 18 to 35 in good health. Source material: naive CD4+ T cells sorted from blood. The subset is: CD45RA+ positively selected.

CDR3 sequence reads: CASSFQAGGSTDTQYF. The CDR3 region has the DNA TGTGCCAGCAGCTTCCAGGCGGGGGGTAGCACAGATACGCAGTATTTT. The chain employs TRBV7-3 and TRBJ2-3; 8 bases are shared with TRBD2. In germline, CDR1 is SGHTA, CDR2 FQGTGA. Trimming at V came to 3 bases and at J to 0 bases, leaving 5 bases not matched to a gene. The CDR3 sequence is 16 residues long.